This T cell receptor (beta chain) appears in the sequencing data of a study of ipilimumab plus nivolumab after autologous stem cell transplantation. Turning to the study itself: The myeloma cohort included high-risk transplant-naive patients and patients relapsing within 3 years of a first autologous transplant.

Patients got 3 mg/kg IV nivolumab weeks 1, 4, 7, 10, then biweekly through week 26. Assay: immunoSEQ multiplex PCR; the TCRdb copy retains only in-frame clones and omits some. The sample has 7,500 to 10,000 clones, 60% to 75% seen once; the top ten hold about 19%. Sample: PBMCs, taken in a trial of ipilimumab plus nivolumab as post-transplant consolidation. This sequence originates from a female donor with multiple myeloma.

CDR3 in amino acids: CAIRGTSGRARYEQYF. The CDR3 bases are TGTGCCATCAGAGGGACTAGCGGGAGGGCCAGGTACGAGCAGTACTTC. The chain is built from TRBV10-3 and TRBJ2-7; 16 bases line up with TRBD2. Germline CDR1 reads ENHRY; CDR2 reads SYGVKD. This CDR3 is built from 16 residues. V trimming: 6 bases; J trimming: 4 bases; junction bases outside the gene matches: 6.